Listed below are T cell receptor beta chains from one sample, sequenced in a study of shared T cell receptors in the human thymus. Measured with immunoSEQ multiplex PCR; TCRdb has only the in-frame clones, and not every one. The sample records about 660,000 clones, around 87% being singletons. This sample was also put to use in a study of human thymus T cells.

The source material was thymocytes. The receptors stem from a boy less than two years old with a congenital heart defect. Each CDR3 is given with its conserved first and last residue. D genes are given only for firm matches.

>TRBJ2-5|NA|TRBV20-1
CSASQGETQYF
>TRBJ2-4|TRBD2|TRBV5-1
CASSLGPGLAGPKNIQYF
>TRBJ2-1|TRBD2|TRBV9
CASSEGIPGLAGWNEQFF
>TRBJ1-2|TRBD1|TRBV27
CASSLESEQGVDYGYTF
>TRBJ1-5|NA|TRBV20-1
CSAREGGPQHF
>TRBJ2-7|TRBD2|TRBV11-2
CASSFGSGGAEQYF
>TRBJ1-5|NA|TRBV19
CASSLRGGTSNQPQHF
>TRBJ1-4|TRBD1|TRBV30
CAWRDRGLEKLFF
>TRBJ2-7|TRBD1|TRBV6-1
CASSEPTGLNEQYF
>TRBJ1-4|NA|TRBV28
CASSFSLATNEKLFF
>TRBJ2-3|TRBD2|TRBV19
CASTQQAGGTDTQYF
>TRBJ2-7|TRBD2|TRBV5-6
CASSLTSGGYEQYF
>TRBJ1-5|NA|TRBV4-1
CASSQEGGPGNQPQHF
>TRBJ1-6|NA|TRBV9
CASSPEGRGTPLHF
>TRBJ1-5|NA|TRBV28
CASSFSLVYSNQPQHF
>TRBJ1-2|NA|TRBV14
CASSPEYDGYTF
>TRBJ2-5|TRBD2|TRBV28
CASSSLLASPPQETQYF
>TRBJ1-2|NA|TRBV9
CASSPRGPKVLGCGGYTF
>TRBJ2-3|TRBD2|TRBV6-6
CASSYKRGLTDTQYF
>NA|TRBD2|TRBV28
CASRPGLDNHEQYF
>TRBJ2-3|NA|TRBV14
CASSQIVGRAEGTDTQYF
>TRBJ2-7|NA|TRBV6-5
CASSYGLTLTYEQYF
>TRBJ2-1|NA|TRBV28
CASRGSRGVNEQFF
>TRBJ2-1|TRBD2|TRBV2
CAITHKSSGYNEQFF
>TRBJ1-2|TRBD1|TRBV28
CASYTRGRGSNYGYTF
>TRBJ1-2|TRBD1|TRBV27
CASSFSRQGDTHFNYGYTF
>TRBJ2-5|TRBD1|TRBV5-5
CASSLTRQGMGETQYF
>TRBJ2-2|TRBD2|TRBV9
CASSVGFRNVGGGNTGELFF
>TRBJ2-7|TRBD1|TRBV29-1
CSVGQGVDEQYF
>TRBJ2-3|TRBD2|TRBV4-2
CASSQDKASGGETDTQYF
>TRBJ2-4|NA|TRBV19
CASSMAGAKNIQYF
>TRBJ2-2|NA|TRBV30
CAWSRAVNTGELFF
>TRBJ2-1|TRBD2|TRBV2
CASTLAGEYNEQFF
>TRBJ1-4|NA|TRBV5-1
CASTVYRVGANEKLFF
>TRBJ1-2|TRBD1|TRBV27
CASRQDRDNYGYTF